This T cell receptor (beta chain) was captured in a study of T cell responses to AZD1222 COVID-19 vaccine (dated by TCRdb to about 2021). In terms of the full investigation: TCR sequencing covered some 240 trial participants: 200 to 220 given two doses of AZD1222 and about 26 given two doses of MenACWY control vaccine. Trial participants were enrolled by age into 18-55, 56-69 and 70-plus year subgroups, with roughly 160, 29 and 62 TCR-sequenced participants respectively. What the study reported, not specific to this receptor: Most participants were white British and females outnumbered males, and the authors suggested that clonal diversity may have been underestimated. A significant rise in spike-specific TCR breadth and depth was observed after two AZD1222 doses relative to day 0 and relative to MenACWY recipients. No day 14 peak-response samples were available, so repertoires were characterized only after the peak T cell response. Conclusions about previously exposed vaccinees are limited because only six or seven AZD1222 recipients were SARS-CoV-2 seropositive at baseline. The 56-69-year group was small, and its depth increase did not reach significance, likely because of low power. Reportedly, almost half of the unique spike-specific TCRs recognized epitopes lying outside the regions that are mutated in the B.1.351 and B.1.1.7 variants. CD4 TCRs associated with the vaccine covered the entire spike protein, and the dominant responses were in regions 160-218 and 743-854.

As regards this clone: Its antigen is still unknown. No clone much larger than this one lies a single base away; base qualities are absent.

The germline V gene supplies CDR1 SGDLS and CDR2 YYNGEE. The CDR3 runs 14 amino acids, cysteine and phenylalanine included. The sequence is cut down to CDR3 DNA, 42 bases in frame from base 1. After removal of 0 bases from V and 7 bases from J, the junction retains 2 bases not matched to a gene. The time point label for this specimen denotes: about 28 days (+/-7) after the second vaccine dose. AZD1222 recipients whose second dose came at about 4 weeks and those whose second dose came at about 12 weeks were combined into one group, since spike-specific TCR depth and breadth did not differ between the two schedules. Vaccinee samples were obtained from the UK trials COV001 and COV002, which included a single-blind randomized controlled phase 2/3 trial of AZD1222 (ChAdOx1 nCoV-19) in healthy adults. For TCRbeta chain sequencing, PBMC samples from trial participants were taken at day 0 and at day 28 after the second dose.

The CDR3 regions of human TCRbeta chains were subjected to immunosequencing. The study's own analysis went as follows. Repertoire TCRs were matched against a reference library of SARS-CoV-2-specific TCRs generated with the MIRA antigen-specificity platform. Breadth meant the fraction of unique TCRs that were SARS-CoV-2-associated, whereas depth meant the fraction of total T cells that were SARS-CoV-2-associated. Each spike-specific TCR was assigned to its reactive spike region and to a CD4 or CD8 class using the MIRA data. Log10-transformed breadth and depth values were compared by one-way ANOVA with Sidak's multiple comparisons tests. In TCRdb, the immuneACCESS table is reduced to in-frame sequences with V and J assigned. These tables do not hold every clone; where another copy was compared, an unresolved V gene accounts for under half, and the others remain unexplained. V and J calls and clone size come straight from that table; D and trimming were deduced from the DNA. Within this sample are more than 85,000 clones, with approximately 84% of them counted one time only. 14% of the sample is in the top ten clones.

The chain links TRBV9 with TRBJ2-1, with 9 bases in between that match TRBD1. The input for sequencing was peripheral blood, taken 28 days after the second AZD1222 dose. The TCR comes from an adult who received the AZD1222 COVID-19 vaccine. The nucleotides read TGTGCCAGCAGCGTAGACAGGGGGCGGAATGAGCAGTTCTTC. Translation gives CASSVDRGRNEQFF. Beyond the CDR3, the reference TRBV9 and TRBJ2-1 genes provide the residues; the full variable domain reads: DSGVTQTPKHLITATGQRVTLRCSPRSGDLSVYWYQQSLDQGLQFLIQYYNGEERAKGNILERFSAQQFPDLHSELNLSSLELGDSALYFCASSVDRGRNEQFFGPGTRLTVL.